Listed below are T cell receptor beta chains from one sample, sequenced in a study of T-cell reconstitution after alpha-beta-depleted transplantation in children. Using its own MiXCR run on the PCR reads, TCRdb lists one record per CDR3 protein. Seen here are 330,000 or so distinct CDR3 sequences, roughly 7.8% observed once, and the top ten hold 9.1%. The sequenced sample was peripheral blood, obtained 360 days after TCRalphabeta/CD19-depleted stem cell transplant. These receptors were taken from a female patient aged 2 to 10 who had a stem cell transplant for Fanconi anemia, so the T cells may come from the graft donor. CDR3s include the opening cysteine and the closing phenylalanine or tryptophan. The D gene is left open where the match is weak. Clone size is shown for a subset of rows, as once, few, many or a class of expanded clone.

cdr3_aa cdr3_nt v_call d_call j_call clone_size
CASSVPGQGPDTQYF TGTGCCAGCAGCGTCCCGGGACAGGGTCCAGATACGCAGTATTTT TRBV4-2 TRBD1 TRBJ2-3 many
CASSFSRTNYGYTF TGTGCCAGCAGCTTCTCGCGTACTAACTATGGCTACACCTTC TRBV7-9 . TRBJ1-2 few
CASSLVGPVNTEAFF TGTGCCAGCAGCTTAGTGGGGCCGGTGAACACTGAAGCTTTCTTT TRBV11-2 . TRBJ1-1 few
CSVEWGTPNPTRPGELFF TGCAGCGTTGAGTGGGGGACACCCAATCCGACGCGCCCGGGGGAGCTGTTTTTT TRBV29-1 . TRBJ2-2 many
CASSYEGPGPYNEQFF TGTGCCAGCAGTTATGAAGGACCGGGGCCCTACAATGAGCAGTTCTTC TRBV28 . TRBJ2-1 many
CSARALIPGESQPQHF TGCAGTGCTAGAGCCCTTATTCCAGGGGAAAGTCAGCCCCAGCATTTT TRBV20-1 . TRBJ1-5 few
CASSSGQHTEAFF TGTGCCAGCAGCTCCGGACAGCATACTGAAGCTTTCTTT TRBV7-6 . TRBJ1-1 .
CASSQDPRQAYGYTF TGCGCCAGCAGCCAAGATCCCAGACAGGCCTATGGCTACACCTTC TRBV4-1 . TRBJ1-2 few
CASSQLRVNEQFF TGTGCCAGCAGCCAACTGAGGGTAAATGAGCAGTTCTTC TRBV3-1 . TRBJ2-1 .
CASSPPGANEAFF TGCGCCAGCAGCCCCCCGGGAGCGAATGAAGCTTTCTTT TRBV5-1 . TRBJ1-1 few
CASSADRGRNWSPLHF TGTGCCAGCAGCGCGGACAGGGGGCGGAACTGGTCACCCCTCCACTTT TRBV5-5 TRBD1 TRBJ1-6 few
CASSLARWGGELFF TGTGCCAGCAGCTTAGCTCGTTGGGGCGGGGAGCTGTTTTTT TRBV7-9 . TRBJ2-2 few
CASSPWVAETQYF TGTGCCAGCAGCCCCTGGGTGGCCGAGACCCAGTACTTC TRBV7-2 . TRBJ2-5 many
CASSWGDSQETQYF TGTGCCAGCAGCTGGGGGGACAGTCAAGAGACCCAGTACTTC TRBV5-6 . TRBJ2-5 .
CASSVGGGIYNEQFF TGTGCCAGCAGCGTAGGAGGAGGGATTTACAATGAGCAGTTCTTC TRBV9 . TRBJ2-1 few
CSVGDSPYSGNTIYF TGCAGCGTTGGGGACAGCCCGTACTCTGGAAACACCATATATTTT TRBV29-1 TRBD1 TRBJ1-3 many
CASRGDRGYNEQFF TGTGCCAGCAGGGGGGACAGGGGCTACAATGAGCAGTTCTTC TRBV12-3/TRBV12-4 TRBD1 TRBJ2-1 many
CAIKTTTGSYEQYF TGTGCCATCAAAACGACGACAGGGTCCTACGAGCAGTACTTC TRBV10-3 TRBD1 TRBJ2-7 many
CASRLAGGQDTQYF TGTGCCAGCAGACTAGCGGGGGGCCAAGATACGCAGTATTTT TRBV7-2 TRBD2 TRBJ2-3 few
CSATSRAKTYNEQFF TGCAGTGCTACTAGCCGCGCGAAAACCTACAATGAGCAGTTCTTC TRBV20-1 . TRBJ2-1 many
CASSLRGTDKGGYTF TGTGCCAGCAGCTTAAGGGGGACAGATAAGGGGGGCTACACCTTC TRBV7-2 TRBD1 TRBJ1-2 .
CASSYQQRRLAFF TGTGCCAGCAGTTACCAACAGAGAAGGTTAGCTTTCTTT TRBV6-2/TRBV6-3 . TRBJ1-1 many
CASSFSTLWGHNEQFF TGTGCCAGCAGCTTCTCTACGTTGTGGGGACACAATGAGCAGTTCTTC TRBV7-9 . TRBJ2-1 many
CASSKARTGSVPIEQYF TGTGCCAGCAGCAAAGCGCGGACAGGTTCCGTTCCAATCGAGCAGTACTTC TRBV21-1 . TRBJ2-7 few
CASSSLRLWDSSEDTQYF TGTGCCAGCAGCTCCCTACGACTCTGGGACAGTAGCGAAGATACGCAGTATTTT TRBV7-9 TRBD1 TRBJ2-3 many
CASSLAGTGSYRSSYNEQFF TGTGCCAGCAGCTTAGCCGGGACAGGGTCGTATAGAAGCTCCTACAATGAGCAGTTCTTC TRBV7-6 TRBD1 TRBJ2-1 many
CASSTPKTHGHGYTF TGTGCCAGCAGTACCCCTAAGACCCACGGACATGGCTACACCTTC TRBV6-1 . TRBJ1-2 few
CASSVTRGGRYEQYF TGTGCCAGTAGTGTCACCCGAGGGGGGAGATACGAGCAGTACTTC TRBV19 . TRBJ2-7 many
CASSSVGSGVSSYEQYF TGTGCCAGCAGCTCAGTGGGGAGCGGGGTGAGCTCCTACGAGCAGTACTTC TRBV28 TRBD2 TRBJ2-7 .
CASSYHGDAAFF TGTGCCAGCAGTTACCATGGGGATGCGGCTTTCTTT TRBV6-2/TRBV6-3 . TRBJ1-1 few
CASSLGQLPDTQYF TGCGCCAGCAGCTTGGGACAGTTACCAGATACGCAGTATTTT TRBV5-1 . TRBJ2-3 .
CASSYDQDRYNEQYF TGTGCCAGCAGTTACGACCAGGACAGGTACAACGAGCAGTACTTC TRBV6-5 TRBD1 TRBJ2-7 many
CSVEDREPTGELFF TGCAGCGTTGAAGACCGGGAACCCACCGGGGAGCTGTTTTTT TRBV29-1 . TRBJ2-2 few
CASRRTGGDETQYF TGTGCCAGCAGACGAACAGGGGGCGACGAGACCCAGTACTTC TRBV28 TRBD1 TRBJ2-5 many
CASSLSAGEPYEQYF TGTGCCAGCAGCTTAAGCGCGGGAGAACCCTACGAGCAGTACTTC TRBV11-2 TRBD2 TRBJ2-7 many
CASSLVGRGSTDTQYF TGTGCCAGCAGCCTAGTAGGGCGGGGCAGCACAGATACGCAGTATTTT TRBV5-6 . TRBJ2-3 many
CASSLALWGQVDEQYF TGTGCCAGCAGCTTGGCCCTTTGGGGGCAGGTAGACGAGCAGTACTTC TRBV5-4 . TRBJ2-7 many
CASSQVWASGANTGELFF TGCGCCAGCAGCCAAGTCTGGGCTAGCGGGGCGAACACCGGGGAGCTGTTTTTT TRBV4-3 TRBD2 TRBJ2-2 many
CASSYLGVAGGQFF TGTGCCAGCAGTTACTTGGGGGTAGCGGGGGGGCAGTTCTTC TRBV6-5 TRBD2 TRBJ2-1 many